The present entry profiles one T cell receptor (beta chain) with its context. PCR primers comprised 60 Vbeta and 13 Jbeta primers. Using immunoSEQ multiplex PCR, the repertoire was profiled, and TCRdb retains in-frame clones only, with some absent. The table lists 150,000 to 200,000 clones, around 75% of them singletons. These data belong to a study of cytomegalovirus exposure and HLA in healthy donors. V dropped 7 bases and J dropped 1; count of bases not matched to a gene: 8. The CDR3 has 15 residues. Germline V gives CDR1 MDHEN, CDR2 SYDVKM. The chain employs TRBV28 and TRBJ1-2, with 8 bases matching TRBD1. The clonotype comes from a man younger than 35 in good health and CMV-seropositive. The sequenced sample consisted of PBMCs. CDR3 protein: CASTRPGGSNYGYTF. In nucleotides, the CDR3 is TGTGCCAGCACCCGTCCAGGGGGCAGTAACTATGGCTACACCTTC.